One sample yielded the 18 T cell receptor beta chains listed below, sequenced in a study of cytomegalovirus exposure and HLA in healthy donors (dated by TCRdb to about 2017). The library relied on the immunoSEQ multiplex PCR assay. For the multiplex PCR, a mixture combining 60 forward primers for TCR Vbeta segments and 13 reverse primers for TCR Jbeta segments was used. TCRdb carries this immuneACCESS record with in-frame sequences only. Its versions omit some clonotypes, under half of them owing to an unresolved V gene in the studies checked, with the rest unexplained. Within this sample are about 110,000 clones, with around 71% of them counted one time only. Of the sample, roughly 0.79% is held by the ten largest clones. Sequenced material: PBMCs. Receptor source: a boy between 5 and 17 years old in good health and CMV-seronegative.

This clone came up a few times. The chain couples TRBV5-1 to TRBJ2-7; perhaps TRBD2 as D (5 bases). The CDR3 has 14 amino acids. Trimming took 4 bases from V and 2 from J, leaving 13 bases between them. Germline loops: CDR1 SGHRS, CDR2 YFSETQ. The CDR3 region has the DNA TGCGCCAGCAGCCTATCTGACTATACCTACGAGCAGTACTTC. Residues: CASSLSDYTYEQYF.

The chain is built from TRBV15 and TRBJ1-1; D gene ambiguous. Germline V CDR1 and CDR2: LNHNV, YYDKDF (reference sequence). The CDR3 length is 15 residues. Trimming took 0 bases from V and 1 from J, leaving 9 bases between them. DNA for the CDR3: TGTGCCACCAGCAGAGAACCCCGGAGGAACACTGAAGCTTTCTTT. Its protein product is CATSREPRRNTEAFF. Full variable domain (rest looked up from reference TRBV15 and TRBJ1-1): DAMVIQNPRYQVTQFGKPVTLSCSQTLNHNVMYWYQQKSSQAPKLLFHYYDKDFNNEADTPDNFQSRRPNTSFCFLDIRSPGLGDTAMYLCATSREPRRNTEAFFGQGTRLTVV.

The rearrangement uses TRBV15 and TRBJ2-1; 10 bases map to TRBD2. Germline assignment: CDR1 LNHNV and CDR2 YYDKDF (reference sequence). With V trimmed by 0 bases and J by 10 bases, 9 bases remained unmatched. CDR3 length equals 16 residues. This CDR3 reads CATSRDRLAGVLEQFF. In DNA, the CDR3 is TGTGCCACCAGCAGAGATAGGCTAGCGGGAGTACTGGAGCAGTTCTTC.

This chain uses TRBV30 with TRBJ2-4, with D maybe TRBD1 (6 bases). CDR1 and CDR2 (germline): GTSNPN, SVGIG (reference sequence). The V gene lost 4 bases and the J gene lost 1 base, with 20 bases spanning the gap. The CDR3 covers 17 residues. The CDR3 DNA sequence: TGTGCCTGGAACTACCGGGACACAAAAAGGGCCAAAAACATTCAGTACTTC. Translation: CAWNYRDTKRAKNIQYF.

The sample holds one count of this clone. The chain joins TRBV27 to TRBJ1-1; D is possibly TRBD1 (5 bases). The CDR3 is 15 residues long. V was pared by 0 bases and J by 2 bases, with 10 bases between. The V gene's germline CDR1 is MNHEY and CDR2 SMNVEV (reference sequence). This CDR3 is CASSLSTGVNTEAFF. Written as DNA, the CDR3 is TGTGCCAGCAGTTTATCAACAGGAGTAAACACTGAAGCTTTCTTT.

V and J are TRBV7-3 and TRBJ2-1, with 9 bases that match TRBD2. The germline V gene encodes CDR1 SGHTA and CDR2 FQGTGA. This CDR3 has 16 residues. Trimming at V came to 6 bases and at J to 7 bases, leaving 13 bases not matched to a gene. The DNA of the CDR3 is TGTGCCAGCAGTCCATCAGCGGCGGGAGGGGGTAATGAGCAGTTCTTC. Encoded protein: CASSPSAAGGGNEQFF.

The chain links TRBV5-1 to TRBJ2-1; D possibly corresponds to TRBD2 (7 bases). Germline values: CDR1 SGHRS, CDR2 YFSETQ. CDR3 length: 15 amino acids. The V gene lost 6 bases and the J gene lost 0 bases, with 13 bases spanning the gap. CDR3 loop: CASMAGAGSYNEQFF. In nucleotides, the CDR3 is TGCGCCAGCATGGCGGGGGCCGGCTCCTACAATGAGCAGTTCTTC.

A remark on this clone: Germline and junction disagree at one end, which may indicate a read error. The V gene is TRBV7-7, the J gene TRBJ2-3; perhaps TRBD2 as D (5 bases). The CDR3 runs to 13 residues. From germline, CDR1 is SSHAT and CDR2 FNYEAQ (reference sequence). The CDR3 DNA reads TGTGCTAGCAGCTTAGAGGCGGAGGCCAGAAGGCATTTT. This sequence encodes CASSLEAEARRHF.

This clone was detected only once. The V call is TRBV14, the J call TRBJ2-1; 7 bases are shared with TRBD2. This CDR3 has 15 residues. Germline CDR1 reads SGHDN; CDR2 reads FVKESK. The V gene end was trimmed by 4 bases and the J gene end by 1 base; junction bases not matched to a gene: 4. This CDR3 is CASSRGSLSYNEQFF. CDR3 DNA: TGTGCCAGCAGCCGCGGGAGTTTATCCTACAATGAGCAGTTCTTC. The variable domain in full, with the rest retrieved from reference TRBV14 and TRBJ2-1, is EAGVTQFPSHSVIEKGQTVTLRCDPISGHDNLYWYRRVMGKEIKFLLHFVKESKQDESGMPNNRFLAERTGGTYSTLKVQPAELEDSGVYFCASSRGSLSYNEQFFGPGTRLTVL.

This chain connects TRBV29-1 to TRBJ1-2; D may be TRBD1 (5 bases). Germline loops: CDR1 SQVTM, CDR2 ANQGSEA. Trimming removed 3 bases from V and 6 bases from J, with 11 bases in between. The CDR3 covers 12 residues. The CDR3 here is CSVDQGIDGYTF. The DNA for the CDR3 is TGCAGCGTTGACCAGGGTATAGATGGCTACACCTTC.

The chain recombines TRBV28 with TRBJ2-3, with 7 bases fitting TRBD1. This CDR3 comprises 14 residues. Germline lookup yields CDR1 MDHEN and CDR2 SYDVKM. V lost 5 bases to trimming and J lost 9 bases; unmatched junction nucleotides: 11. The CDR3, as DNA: TGTGCCAGCAGTCCCGGGACAGTCATAGGCACGCAGTATTTT. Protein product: CASSPGTVIGTQYF.

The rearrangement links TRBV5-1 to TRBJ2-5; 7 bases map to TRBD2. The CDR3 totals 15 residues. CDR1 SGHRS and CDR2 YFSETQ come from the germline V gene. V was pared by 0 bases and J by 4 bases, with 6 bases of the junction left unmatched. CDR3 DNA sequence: TGCGCCAGCAGCTTGGCGACTAGCCGCGGAGAGACCCAGTACTTC. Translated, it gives CASSLATSRGETQYF.

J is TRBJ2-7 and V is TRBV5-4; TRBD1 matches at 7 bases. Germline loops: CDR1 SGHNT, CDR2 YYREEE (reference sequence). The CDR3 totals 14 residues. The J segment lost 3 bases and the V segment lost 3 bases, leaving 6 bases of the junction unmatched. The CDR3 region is CASSSGTANYEQYF. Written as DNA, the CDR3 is TGTGCCAGCAGCTCTGGGACAGCGAACTACGAGCAGTACTTC.

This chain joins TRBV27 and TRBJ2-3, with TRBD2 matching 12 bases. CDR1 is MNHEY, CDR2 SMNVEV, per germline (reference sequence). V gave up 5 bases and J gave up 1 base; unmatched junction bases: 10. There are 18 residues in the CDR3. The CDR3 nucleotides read TGTGCCAGCAGTACTCTAGCGGGGGGGCCCCTAGGCACAGATACGCAGTATTTT. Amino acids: CASSTLAGGPLGTDTQYF.

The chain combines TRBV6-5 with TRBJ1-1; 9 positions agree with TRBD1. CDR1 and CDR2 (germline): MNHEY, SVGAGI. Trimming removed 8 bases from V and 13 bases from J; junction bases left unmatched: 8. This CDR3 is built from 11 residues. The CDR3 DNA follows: TGTGCCAGCCGCGGGACAGGGACTTTTTTCTTT. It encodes CASRGTGTFFF.

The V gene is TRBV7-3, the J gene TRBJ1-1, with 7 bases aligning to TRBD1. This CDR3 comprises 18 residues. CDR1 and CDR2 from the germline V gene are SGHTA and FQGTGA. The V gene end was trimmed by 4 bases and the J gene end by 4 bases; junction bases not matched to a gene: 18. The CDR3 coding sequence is TGTGCCAGCAGCTCGTTAAGGGGACCGGCCGGACAGGTCACTGAAGCTTTCTTT. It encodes CASSSLRGPAGQVTEAFF.

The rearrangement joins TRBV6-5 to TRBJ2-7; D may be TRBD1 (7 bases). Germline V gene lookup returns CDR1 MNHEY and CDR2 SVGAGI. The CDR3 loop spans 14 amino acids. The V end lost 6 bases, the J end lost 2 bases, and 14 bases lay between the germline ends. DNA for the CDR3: TGTGCCAGCAGGCGGAGGGACAGACCCTACGAGCAGTACTTC. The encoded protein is CASRRRDRPYEQYF.

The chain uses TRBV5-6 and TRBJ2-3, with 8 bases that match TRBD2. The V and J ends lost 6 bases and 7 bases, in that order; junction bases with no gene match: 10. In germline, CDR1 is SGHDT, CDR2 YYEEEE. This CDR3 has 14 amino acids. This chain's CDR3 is CASIPAGVRNTQYF. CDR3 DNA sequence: TGTGCCAGCATACCAGCGGGAGTTAGGAATACGCAGTATTTT.